This TCR beta chain was captured by sequencing in a study of early T cells in non-severe SARS-CoV-2 infection (dated by TCRdb to the early 2020s). Background for the entire study: Bulk RNA from unsorted whole blood was used for TCR sequencing, so alpha and beta chains could not be paired. Study-wide conclusions, independent of this receptor: VDJdb matching was skewed toward anti-spike CD8 responses, so virus-specific expansions were likely underestimated and private and CD4 specificities were missed.

The study was a case-control design nested within a healthcare worker cohort in London, UK, with weekly nasopharyngeal swab PCR tests and blood sampling. Healthcare workers were recruited during the week of the UK lockdown, between 23 and 31 March 2020, and followed weekly for up to about 15 weeks. A note on this clonotype: Its antigen is still unknown. Base qualities are not at hand, and no much larger clone is one base apart.

The library was made by 5' RACE. Sequenced on a NextSeq 500. In the TCR library protocol, unique molecular identifiers were attached to individual cDNA molecules to correct for PCR bias and sequencing error. TCR alpha and beta chains were both sequenced, and the abundances of alpha and beta sequences in each sample were closely correlated with each other. On the authors' methods: Decombinator V4 was used to annotate TCR sequences for V gene, J gene and CDR3. Expanded TCRs were defined as changing significantly between any two time points under a Poisson model with p below 0.0001. TCR abundances were normalised to the total number of TCRs sequenced per sample and were expressed as counts per million. MAIT TCRs were defined by TRAV1-2 paired with TRAJ12, TRAJ20 or TRAJ33, and iNKT TCRs by TRAV10 paired with TRAJ18. VDJdb, accessed 1 November 2021, was searched for CMV, EBV and SARS-CoV-2 annotated TCRs, excluding TCRs annotated for multiple antigens. The public reads were run again by TCRdb, first through fastp at Q25 and then through MiXCR, and only productive beta chains were kept. Rows matching on CDR3 protein sequence are summarized as one entry with the most common DNA and genes. It is TCRdb's table, rather than the study itself, that gives the V and J calls and clone size. This sample holds some 60,000 distinct CDR3 sequences; around an eighth were observed only once. About 3.1% of the sample is taken by the ten largest.

The CDR1 and CDR2 encoded by the germline V gene are SGHAT and FQNNGV. V is pruned by 4 bases and J by 2 bases, leaving 8 bases of the junction without a gene match. The cysteine opens and the phenylalanine closes a CDR3 of 15 amino acids. The sequence is cut down to CDR3 DNA, 45 bases in frame from base 1. This chain is built from TRBV11-2 and TRBJ2-7, with TRBD1 identical over 7 junction bases. Sequenced material: whole blood. The origin of this receptor is an adult who was a healthcare worker with PCR-confirmed SARS-CoV-2 infection or an uninfected control (not recorded which). The nucleotide sequence reads TGTGCCAGCAGCTCCCGACAAGGGGGCACCTACGAGCAGTACTTC. Its protein is CASSSRQGGTYEQYF.